This entry lists 26 T cell receptor beta chains sequenced from one sample in a study of CD8+ T cells in alopecia areata. Reverse transcription of extracted RNA yielded cDNA, which provided the sequencing template. Here immunoSEQ multiplex PCR was the method, and the copy in TCRdb shows in-frame clones only, minus some. In the table there are 150,000 to 250,000 clones, 58% of which are singletons. Noted treatment: oral pan-JAK inhibitor, 5-10 mg twice daily. The source was CD4+ T cells sorted from blood, collected at week 24, from a patient treated with tofacitinib. These TCRs come from a human donor with alopecia areata.

In this sample, this clone turned up a few times. The chain combines TRBV30 with TRBJ1-1; D possibly corresponds to TRBD1 (5 bases). The CDR3 contains 11 residues. The germline CDR1 and CDR2 sequences are GTSNPN and SVGIG (reference sequence). The ends were cut back, 3 bases at V and 7 bases at J, with 9 bases in the middle. The chain's CDR3 is CAWSGGGEAFF. In DNA form, the CDR3 reads TGTGCCTGGAGCGGCGGGGGTGAAGCTTTCTTT. Filled out from reference TRBV30 and TRBJ1-1, the complete variable domain reads SQTIHQWPATLVQPVGSPLSLECTVEGTSNPNLYWYRQAAGRGLQLLFYSVGIGQISSEVPQNLSASRPQDRQFILSSKKLLLSDSGFYLCAWSGGGEAFFGQGTRLTVV.

The chain recombines TRBV9 with TRBJ2-7; 11 nucleotides line up with TRBD2. The V and J ends lost 2 bases and 6 bases, in that order; junction bases with no gene match: 4. Germline V gives CDR1 SGDLS, CDR2 YYNGEE. The CDR3 runs to 14 residues. The CDR3 DNA follows: TGTGCCAGCAGCGTCCAGGGGACTAGCGGCGAGCAGTACTTC. Its protein product is CASSVQGTSGEQYF.

Concerning this clone itself: One end of the junction fails to match germline, which may point to a read error. The chain is built from TRBV5-1 and TRBJ2-7; the D call may be TRBD1 or TRBD2 (5 bases each). The CDR3 is 14 amino acids. Germline loops: CDR1 SGHRS, CDR2 YFSETQ. The CDR3 is CASSSLVGEPRRTF. CDR3 nucleotide sequence: TGCGCCAGCAGCTCTCTGGTGGGGGAACCCCGCCGTACTTTC.

This clone has a handful of counts. The rearrangement joins TRBV29-1 to TRBJ2-7, with 8 bases fitting TRBD2. Per the germline V gene, CDR1 is SQVTM and CDR2 is ANQGSEA. The CDR3 runs 13 residues. V lost 5 bases to trimming and J lost 5 bases; unmatched junction nucleotides: 8. CDR3 bases: TGCAGCGTTACTAAGCGGGAGATCCACGAGCAGTACTTC. It specifies CSVTKREIHEQYF.

The V and J genes are TRBV28 and TRBJ2-5; 15 bases line up with TRBD2. CDR3 size: 15 residues. Germline V gene sequence: CDR1 MDHEN, CDR2 SYDVKM. V lost 4 bases to trimming and J lost 5 bases; unmatched junction nucleotides: 2. CDR3 nucleotides: TGTGCCAGCAGTTCCGGGACTAGCGGGAGGGAGACCCAGTACTTC. This codes for CASSSGTSGRETQYF.

The chain joins TRBV4-3 to TRBJ2-1; the D gene is possibly TRBD1 (6 bases). Per germline, CDR1 LGHNA and CDR2 YSLEER. The CDR3 runs to 15 residues. V lost 1 base, J lost 4 bases, and 11 bases lay in between. The CDR3 loop is CASSQGTVAYNEQFF. CDR3 DNA: TGCGCCAGCAGCCAAGGGACAGTGGCGTACAATGAGCAGTTCTTC.

In DNA form, the CDR3 reads TGCAGCGCCACCTCCCGGGACGGAAGCTCCTACGAGCAGTACTTC. Its protein product is CSATSRDGSSYEQYF. The chain recombines TRBV29-1 with TRBJ2-7; TRBD1 or TRBD2 may be the D gene (5 bases each). The germline V and J ends were trimmed by 7 bases and 0 bases, with 19 bases remaining between them. Germline CDR1 SQVTM, CDR2 ANQGSEA. The CDR3 is made up of 15 amino acids.

CDR3 DNA sequence: TGTGCCAGCAGCGCGCGGGGGGGGCAAGAGACCCAGTACTTC. Translation: CASSARGGQETQYF. This sequence joins TRBV5-4 and TRBJ2-5; 9 bases match TRBD2. The CDR3 contains 14 residues. Germline-derived CDR1 and CDR2 are SGHNT and YYREEE (reference sequence). J was trimmed by 2 bases and V by 4 bases; bases with no gene match: 3.

This clone was recorded many times. The V call is TRBV18, the J call TRBJ2-3; D is ambiguous. The V gene lost 3 bases and the J gene lost 3 bases, with 1 base spanning the gap. The length of the CDR3 is 11 residues. Germline lookup yields CDR1 KGHSH and CDR2 LQKENI. The CDR3 region has the DNA TGTGCCAGCTCACCGACAGATACGCAGTATTTT. This gives the protein CASSPTDTQYF.

This chain uses TRBV29-1 with TRBJ1-2; D is ambiguous. CDR1 is SQVTM and CDR2 is ANQGSEA in the germline V gene. The CDR3 has 11 amino acids. Trimming shortened V by 7 bases and J by 8 bases, and 14 bases separated the two germline ends. The CDR3 nucleotides are TGCAGCGCCTTGTCAAGCCGGGGCTACACCTTC. Translated, it gives CSALSSRGYTF.

The CDR3 DNA is TGTGCCAGCAGCTTCAGTCCAAACACTGAAGCTTTCTTT. It codes for CASSFSPNTEAFF. The V call is TRBV5-6, the J call TRBJ1-1; D call uncertain. Trimming took off 2 bases at V and 2 bases at J, with 7 bases between the two ends. The germline CDR1 and CDR2 sequences are SGHDT and YYEEEE. This CDR3 is built from 13 residues.

The rearrangement uses TRBV28 and TRBJ2-7; no firm D call. The V end was cut by 8 bases, the J end by 6 bases, with 17 bases between. CDR3 length: 13 amino acids. Germline CDR1 MDHEN, CDR2 SYDVKM. This chain's CDR3 is CASDTEVVGEQYF. CDR3 bases: TGTGCCAGCGATACGGAAGTAGTGGGCGAGCAGTACTTC.

The chain carries TRBV15 and TRBJ1-2; 7 nucleotides agree with TRBD1. V lost 1 base to trimming and J lost 3 bases; unmatched junction nucleotides: 2. The CDR3 covers 14 residues. Germline CDR1 LNHNV, CDR2 YYDKDF (reference sequence). In DNA, the CDR3 is TGTGCCACCAGCAGAGTGGGACAGCACTATGGCTACACCTTC. It yields the protein CATSRVGQHYGYTF.

The gene calls are TRBV5-6 and TRBJ1-1; 7 bases agree with TRBD1. Germline V gene lookup returns CDR1 SGHDT and CDR2 YYEEEE. V shed 2 bases and J 10 bases; nucleotides not matched to a gene: 11. CDR3 length equals 14 residues. Here the CDR3 DNA reads TGTGCCAGCAGCTTCCCAGCGAGGGGGCGCGGAGCTTTCTTT. Amino acid sequence: CASSFPARGRGAFF.

The chain is built from TRBV20-1 and TRBJ1-6; D not certain. Trimming removed 3 bases at V and 8 bases at J, with 5 bases between. Germline lookup yields CDR1 DFQATT and CDR2 SNEGSKA (reference sequence). This CDR3 is 11 amino acids long. This chain's CDR3 is CSASGDSPLHF. The CDR3 nucleotides are TGCAGTGCTAGTGGGGATTCACCCCTCCACTTT.

The chain recombines TRBV5-1 with TRBJ2-3; D is unresolved. This CDR3 is built from 13 residues. Between the trimmed V and J ends, which lost 4 bases and 5 bases, there was a span of 11 bases. CDR1 and CDR2 from the germline V gene are SGHRS and YFSETQ. CDR3 protein: CASSTRRGDTQYF. CDR3 nucleotides: TGCGCCAGCAGCACCAGGAGAGGAGATACGCAGTATTTT.

This clone showed up just a few times. The chain recombines TRBV13 with TRBJ2-6; 8 nucleotides align to TRBD1. The CDR3 spans 18 residues. Germline V lookup: CDR1 PRHDT, CDR2 FYEKMQ (reference sequence). J lost 0 bases, V lost 5 bases, and 9 bases had no gene match. CDR3 residues: CASSEVQGGGSGANVLTF. Here the CDR3 DNA reads TGTGCCAGCAGCGAAGTACAGGGGGGAGGCTCTGGGGCCAACGTCCTGACTTTC. Using reference TRBV13 and TRBJ2-6 for the parts outside the CDR3, the full variable domain is AAGVIQSPRHLIKEKRETATLKCYPIPRHDTVYWYQQGPGQDPQFLISFYEKMQSDKGSIPDRFSAQQFSDYHSELNMSSLELGDSALYFCASSEVQGGGSGANVLTFGAGSRLTVL.

The chain carries TRBV15 and TRBJ2-5; D unresolved. The CDR3 extends over 14 amino acids. Germline values: CDR1 LNHNV, CDR2 YYDKDF (reference sequence). Between the trimmed V and J ends, which lost 1 base and 7 bases, there was a span of 13 bases. For the CDR3, the DNA is TGTGCCACCAGCAGAGTCCCCAACGAAGCGACCCAGTACTTC. The encoded protein is CATSRVPNEATQYF.

The J gene is TRBJ1-6, the V gene TRBV2; D not certain. The CDR3 extends over 15 amino acids. The V and J ends lost 4 bases and 0 bases respectively, with 7 bases between them. Per the germline V gene, CDR1 is SNHLY and CDR2 is FYNNEI. The CDR3 sequence is CASSATSSYNSPLHF. The CDR3 nucleotides read TGTGCCAGCAGTGCCACGAGCTCCTATAATTCACCCCTCCACTTT.

The rearrangement joins TRBV25-1 to TRBJ2-7; the D gene is possibly TRBD1 (6 bases). CDR1 and CDR2 from the germline V gene are MGHDK and SYGVNS. The CDR3 covers 12 residues. Trimming shortened V by 5 bases and J by 3 bases, and 8 bases separated the two germline ends. The CDR3 is CASSSQGYEQYF. DNA of the CDR3: TGTGCCAGCAGTTCACAGGGCTACGAGCAGTACTTC.

The V gene is TRBV4-2, the J gene TRBJ2-5; D is undetermined. This CDR3 comprises 16 residues. Looked up from germline, CDR1 is LGHNA and CDR2 is YNFKEQ. The V end lost 4 bases, the J end lost 2 bases, and 17 bases lay between the germline ends. Here the CDR3 reads CASSPFPGSPQETQYF. The DNA for the CDR3 is TGTGCCAGCAGCCCCTTTCCTGGCAGCCCACAAGAGACCCAGTACTTC.

V usage is TRBV5-4 and J usage is TRBJ1-2; maybe TRBD1 (5 bases). V lost 0 bases and J 6 bases, leaving 6 bases between the germline ends. Germline V CDR1 and CDR2: SGHNT, YYREEE (reference sequence). The CDR3 totals 12 residues. Here the CDR3 reads CASSLAQDGYTF. CDR3 in DNA: TGTGCCAGCAGCTTGGCACAGGATGGCTACACCTTC.

The chain recombines TRBV29-1 with TRBJ2-1; tentatively, D is TRBD1 or TRBD2 (6 bases each). The germline V gene has CDR1 SQVTM and CDR2 ANQGSEA. Trimming cost V 3 bases and J 14 bases, with 20 bases left between them. This CDR3 contains 13 residues. The CDR3 is CSVDSSLEGDEFF. Here the CDR3 DNA reads TGCAGCGTTGATTCTTCTTTGGAGGGGGATGAGTTCTTC.

The chain has TRBV30 and TRBJ2-7; D unresolved. With 1 base removed from V and 2 bases from J, the gap between germline ends came to 3 bases. The CDR3 is 11 residues long. CDR1 GTSNPN and CDR2 SVGIG come from the germline V gene (reference sequence). The CDR3 DNA sequence: TGTGCCTGGAGTGGAGCCTACGAGCAGTACTTC. Translated, it gives CAWSGAYEQYF.

This chain links TRBV2 with TRBJ1-4; possibly TRBD1 for D (6 bases). In germline, CDR1 is SNHLY, CDR2 FYNNEI. V shed 8 bases and J shed 8 bases, with 18 bases lying between them. The CDR3 contains 14 residues. The CDR3 region has the DNA TGTGCCAGCGGGACATCTCCCCAAGGGGAAAAACTGTTTTTT. Protein: CASGTSPQGEKLFF.

The J gene is TRBJ2-1, the V gene TRBV9; 11 bases align to TRBD1. V trimming: 1 base; J trimming: 7 bases; junction bases outside the gene matches: 4. The CDR3 contains 15 residues. CDR1 and CDR2 (germline): SGDLS, YYNGEE. CDR3 sequence reads: CASSVTGTGGNEQFF. DNA for the CDR3: TGTGCCAGCAGCGTAACCGGGACAGGGGGAAATGAGCAGTTCTTC.